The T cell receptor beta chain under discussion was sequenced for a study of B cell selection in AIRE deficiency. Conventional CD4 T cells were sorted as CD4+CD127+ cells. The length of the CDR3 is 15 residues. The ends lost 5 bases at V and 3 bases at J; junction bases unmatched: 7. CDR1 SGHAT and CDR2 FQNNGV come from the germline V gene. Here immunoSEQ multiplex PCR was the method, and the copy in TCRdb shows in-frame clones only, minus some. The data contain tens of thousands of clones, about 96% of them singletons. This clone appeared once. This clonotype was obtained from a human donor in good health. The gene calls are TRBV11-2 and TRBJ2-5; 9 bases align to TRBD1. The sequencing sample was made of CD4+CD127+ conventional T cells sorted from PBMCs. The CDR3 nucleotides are TGTGCCAGCAGCCGATGGACAGGGGAAGAAGAGACCCAGTACTTC. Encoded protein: CASSRWTGEEETQYF.